The source of this T cell receptor (beta chain) is a study of shared clonotypes between healthy human individuals. Selected positively for CCR7 and CD45RO-negative, naive CD8 cells excluded terminally differentiated effector memory CD45RA+ cells. The sample holds one count of this clone. The antigen remains undetermined. Assay execution took place at the deep level. Method: immunoSEQ multiplex PCR; TCRdb's copy keeps in-frame clones and lacks some. The sample holds about 2.1 million clones, approximately 94% seen once. Unmatched junction bases numbered 10, after V lost 4 bases and J lost 6 bases. The CDR3 consists of 15 residues. Germline V gives CDR1 SGHAT, CDR2 FQNNGV. Whole-study findings and limits: Researchers found naive subsets generally carried larger estimated richness than memory subsets.

The chain recombines TRBV11-2 with TRBJ2-3, with 7 bases that match TRBD1. The sequence came from a man aged 18 to 30 in good health. Some clones in this sample may be carry-over from other donors' samples. The specimen sequenced was naive CD8+ T cells from PBMCs. CDR3 protein: CASSSGGNRWDTQYF. The CDR3, as DNA: TGTGCCAGCAGCTCAGGGGGTAACCGGTGGGATACGCAGTATTTT.